The 5 T cell receptor beta chains reported below all come from one sample, sequenced in a study of response to subunit inactivated influenza vaccine. TCRdb analysed the RT-PCR reads with MiXCR anew, one entry per CDR3 protein. The data show 500,000 or so distinct CDR3 sequences, approximately 11% seen once. The material sequenced was PBMCs from blood, taken 45 days after vaccination. These receptors originate from a man aged 45-65 years who received an inactivated influenza vaccine.

The chain combines TRBV12-3 or TRBV12-4 with TRBJ2-3, with D possibly being TRBD2 (6 bases). CDR3 length equals 16 residues. V lost 6 bases and J lost 1, with 17 bases in between. This CDR3 reads CASSPWGDSRTDTQYF. The CDR3 DNA reads TGTGCCAGCAGCCCATGGGGGGACTCCCGCACAGATACGCAGTATTTT.

This rearrangement joins TRBV9 to TRBJ2-3, with 10 bases aligning to TRBD1. After removal of 0 bases from V and 11 bases from J, the junction contained 3 bases not matched to a gene. Per the germline V gene, CDR1 is SGDLS and CDR2 is YYNGEE. This CDR3 has 13 amino acids. The CDR3 DNA is TGTGCCAGCAGCGTAGTTGGGACAGGGGAGCAGTATTTT. Translating it yields CASSVVGTGEQYF. Full variable domain (rest looked up from reference TRBV9 and TRBJ2-3): DSGVTQTPKHLITATGQRVTLRCSPRSGDLSVYWYQQSLDQGLQFLIQYYNGEERAKGNILERFSAQQFPDLHSELNLSSLELGDSALYFCASSVVGTGEQYFGPGTRLTVL.

The chain is built from TRBV18 and TRBJ2-7; 9 bases match TRBD1. Germline CDR1 and CDR2: KGHSH and LQKENI. This CDR3 spans 14 amino acids. The V segment lost 3 bases and the J segment 4 bases; nucleotides outside the gene matches: 4. The CDR3 coding sequence is TGTGCCAGCTCACCTGTGACAGGGGGGTACGAGCAGTACTTC. It encodes CASSPVTGGYEQYF.

The chain has TRBV29-1 and TRBJ2-5, with TRBD2 matching 7 bases. Germline loops: CDR1 SQVTM, CDR2 ANQGSEA. V shed 1 base, J shed 0 bases, and the junction held 8 bases outside the gene matches. There are 16 residues in the CDR3. CDR3 sequence reads: CSVEGGSGGYQETQYF. CDR3 in DNA: TGCAGCGTTGAAGGTGGATCGGGAGGTTACCAAGAGACCCAGTACTTC.

Only a few counts were recorded for this clonotype. The rearrangement uses TRBV9 and TRBJ2-2, with 8 bases aligning to TRBD1. The V gene's germline CDR1 is SGDLS and CDR2 YYNGEE. V lost 1 base and J lost 4; bases outside the gene matches: 9. There are 17 residues in the CDR3. CDR3 in amino acids: CASSVQGAGSSTGELFF. The CDR3 coding sequence is TGTGCCAGCAGCGTACAGGGGGCAGGGTCCAGCACCGGGGAGCTGTTTTTT. The variable domain in full, with the rest retrieved from reference TRBV9 and TRBJ2-2, is DSGVTQTPKHLITATGQRVTLRCSPRSGDLSVYWYQQSLDQGLQFLIQYYNGEERAKGNILERFSAQQFPDLHSELNLSSLELGDSALYFCASSVQGAGSSTGELFFGEGSRLTVL.